A selection of T cell receptor beta chains follows, all from one sample in a study of blood T cell repertoires in COVID-19. Profiling relied on immunoSEQ multiplex PCR, and the TCRdb table lists in-frame clones only, not all of them. Among about 91,000 clones, 75% to 85% were seen once, and the ten largest hold around 10%. The sample was peripheral blood. The source is a woman older than 75 with acute or convalescent COVID-19. The CDR3 runs from the conserved cysteine through the conserved F or W. D genes are given only for firm matches. Rows give clone size only sometimes, using once, few, many, or a class for an expanded clone.

J: TRBJ1-3; size: NA; V: TRBV18; length: 16; D: NA; DNA: TGTGCCAGCTCACCGATGACCGCAGGGGCGAGAAACACCATATATTTT; CDR3: CASSPMTAGARNTIYF
J: TRBJ1-2; size: NA; V: TRBV6-5; length: 14; D: TRBD1; DNA: TGTGCCAGCAGCTACCAGGGGGATAACTATGGCTACACCTTC; CDR3: CASSYQGDNYGYTF
J: TRBJ2-1; size: NA; V: TRBV7-9; length: 14; D: TRBD1; DNA: TGTGCCAGCAGCCCCGGGACAGGCTACAATGAGCAGTTCTTC; CDR3: CASSPGTGYNEQFF
J: TRBJ2-3; size: NA; V: TRBV7-2; length: 16; D: NA; DNA: TGTGCCAGCAGCGGCTCCGGGACTCGAGGAACAGATACGCAGTATTTT; CDR3: CASSGSGTRGTDTQYF
J: TRBJ1-1; size: NA; V: TRBV30; length: 13; D: TRBD1; DNA: TGTGCCTGGAGCCCGCAGGGGGCGGTTGAAGCTTTCTTT; CDR3: CAWSPQGAVEAFF
J: TRBJ2-3; size: NA; V: TRBV24-1; length: 12; D: NA; DNA: TGTGCCACGGCGGAGAAAGGAGATACGCAGTATTTT; CDR3: CATAEKGDTQYF
J: TRBJ2-7; size: NA; V: TRBV30; length: 14; D: NA; DNA: TGTGCCTGGAGTGGTCCCGGGTTAAGGGGCGAGCAGTACTTC; CDR3: CAWSGPGLRGEQYF
J: TRBJ1-2; size: few; V: TRBV6-5; length: 15; D: TRBD1; DNA: TGTGCCAGCAGTTACTCGAGCTTCACAGGGGATGGCTACACCTTC; CDR3: CASSYSSFTGDGYTF
J: TRBJ1-2; size: NA; V: TRBV4-3; length: 16; D: NA; DNA: TGCGCCAGCAGCCAAGATATCGATCCAGGCGTGAGTGGCTACACCTTC; CDR3: CASSQDIDPGVSGYTF
J: TRBJ2-7; size: NA; V: TRBV9; length: 15; D: NA; DNA: TGTGCCAGCAGCGTAGGTGGGAGTTCTCCGTACGAGCAGTACTTC; CDR3: CASSVGGSSPYEQYF
J: TRBJ1-1; size: once; V: TRBV2; length: 15; D: NA; DNA: TGTGCCATGAAACCTCGCGCGGGGTCGTACACTGAAGCTTTCTTT; CDR3: CAMKPRAGSYTEAFF
J: TRBJ2-7; size: few; V: TRBV10-3; length: 13; D: TRBD2; DNA: TGTGCCATCAGTGAGGGGACTAGCAACGAGCAGTACTTC; CDR3: CAISEGTSNEQYF
J: TRBJ1-1; size: NA; V: TRBV18; length: 15; D: NA; DNA: TGTGCCAGCTCACCTCTACAGGGTAGGGACACTGAAGCTTTCTTT; CDR3: CASSPLQGRDTEAFF
J: TRBJ1-1; size: once; V: TRBV6-5; length: 13; D: NA; DNA: TGTGCCAGCACTCGCCAGGGCGGCACTGAAGCTTTCTTT; CDR3: CASTRQGGTEAFF
J: TRBJ1-3; size: NA; V: TRBV19; length: 16; D: TRBD1; DNA: TGTGCCAGTACCCGGACAGGACCCAGCTCTGGAAACACCATATATTTT; CDR3: CASTRTGPSSGNTIYF
J: TRBJ1-2; size: few; V: TRBV11-1; length: 12; D: NA; DNA: TGTGCCAGCAGCTTAGCCGGTTTTGGCTACACCTTC; CDR3: CASSLAGFGYTF